The clone carrying this T cell receptor (beta chain) has only a few counts. Combining iRepertoire HTBI primers with Arm-PCR of CDR3 regions, the authors built TCR beta libraries. From the multiplex PCR reads, TCRdb called clonotypes with MiXCR, one entry per CDR3 protein. The sample lists roughly 450,000 distinct CDR3 sequences, roughly 20% occurring once. The germline V gene has CDR1 SQVTM and CDR2 ANQGSEA. V dropped 4 bases and J dropped 7; count of bases not matched to a gene: 13. This CDR3 comprises 14 residues. This sample is drawn from a study of regulatory T cells in long-lasting Graves disease. The time point denotes: persistent/refractory GD, antithyroid drugs over 5 years with positive TRAb. PBMC-derived RNA was used for the TCR library.

The sequence was collected from a female donor with Graves disease. This sequence joins TRBV29-1 and TRBJ2-7; 7 nucleotides align to TRBD1. This material consisted of peripheral blood mononuclear cells (PBMCs), taken when the disease was refractory, from a patient treated with antithyroid drugs. The CDR3 protein is CSVAYRGRVGEQYF. The CDR3 nucleotides read TGCAGCGTTGCTTACAGGGGCAGGGTGGGGGAGCAGTACTTC.